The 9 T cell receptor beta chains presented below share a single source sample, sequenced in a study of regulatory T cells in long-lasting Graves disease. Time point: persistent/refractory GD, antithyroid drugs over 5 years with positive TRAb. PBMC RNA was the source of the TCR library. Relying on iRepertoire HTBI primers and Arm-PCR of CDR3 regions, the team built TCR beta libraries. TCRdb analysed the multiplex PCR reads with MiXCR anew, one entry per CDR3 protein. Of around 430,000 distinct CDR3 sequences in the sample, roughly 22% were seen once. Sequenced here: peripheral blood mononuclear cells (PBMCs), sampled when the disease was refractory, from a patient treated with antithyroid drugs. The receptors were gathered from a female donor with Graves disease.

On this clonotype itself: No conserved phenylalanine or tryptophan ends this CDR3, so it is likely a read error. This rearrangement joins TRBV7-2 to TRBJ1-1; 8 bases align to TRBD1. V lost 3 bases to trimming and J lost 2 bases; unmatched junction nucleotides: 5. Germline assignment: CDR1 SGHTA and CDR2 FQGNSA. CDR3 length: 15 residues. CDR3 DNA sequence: TGTGCCAGCAGCTTGACAGGGGTACGCAACACTGAAGCTTTCTCT. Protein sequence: CASSLTGVRNTEAFS.

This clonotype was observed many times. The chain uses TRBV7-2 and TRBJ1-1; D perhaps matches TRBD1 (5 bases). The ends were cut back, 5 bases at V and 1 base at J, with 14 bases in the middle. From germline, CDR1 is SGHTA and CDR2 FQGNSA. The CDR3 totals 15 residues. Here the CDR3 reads CASSPSGGRNTEAFF. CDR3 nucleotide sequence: TGTGCCAGCAGCCCAAGCGGGGGGAGGAACACTGAAGCTTTCTTT.

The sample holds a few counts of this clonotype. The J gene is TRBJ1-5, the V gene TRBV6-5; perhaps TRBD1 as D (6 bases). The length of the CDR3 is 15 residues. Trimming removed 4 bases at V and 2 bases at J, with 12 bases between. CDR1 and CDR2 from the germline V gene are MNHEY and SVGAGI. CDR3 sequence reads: CASSSIQGRNQPQHF. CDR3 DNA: TGTGCCAGCAGTTCCATACAGGGCCGCAATCAGCCCCAGCATTTT.

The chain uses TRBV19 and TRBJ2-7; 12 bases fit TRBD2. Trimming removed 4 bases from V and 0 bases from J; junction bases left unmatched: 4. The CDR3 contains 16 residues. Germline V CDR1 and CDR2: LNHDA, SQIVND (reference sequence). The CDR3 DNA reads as TGTGCCAGTAGTAGGGGGACTAGCGGGTTCTCCTACGAGCAGTACTTC. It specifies CASSRGTSGFSYEQYF. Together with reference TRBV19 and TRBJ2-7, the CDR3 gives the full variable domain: DGGITQSPKYLFRKEGQNVTLSCEQNLNHDAMYWYRQDPGQGLRLIYYSQIVNDFQKGDIAEGYSVSREKKESFPLTVTSAQKNPTAFYLCASSRGTSGFSYEQYFGPGTRLTVT.

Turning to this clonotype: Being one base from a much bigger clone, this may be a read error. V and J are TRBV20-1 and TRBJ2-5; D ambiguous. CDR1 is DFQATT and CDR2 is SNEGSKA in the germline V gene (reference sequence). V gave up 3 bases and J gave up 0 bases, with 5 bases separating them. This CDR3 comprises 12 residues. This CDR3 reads CSARPHQETQYF. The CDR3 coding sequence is TGCAGTGCTAGGCCTCACCAAGAGACCCAGTACTTC.

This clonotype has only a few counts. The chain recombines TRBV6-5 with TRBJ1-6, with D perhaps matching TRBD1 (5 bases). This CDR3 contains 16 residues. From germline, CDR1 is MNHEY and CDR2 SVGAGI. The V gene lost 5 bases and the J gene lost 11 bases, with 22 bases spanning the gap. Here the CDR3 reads CASSLLLRDGDAPLHF. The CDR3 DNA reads TGTGCCAGCAGTCTACTCCTCCGGGACGGAGACGCACCCCTCCACTTT.

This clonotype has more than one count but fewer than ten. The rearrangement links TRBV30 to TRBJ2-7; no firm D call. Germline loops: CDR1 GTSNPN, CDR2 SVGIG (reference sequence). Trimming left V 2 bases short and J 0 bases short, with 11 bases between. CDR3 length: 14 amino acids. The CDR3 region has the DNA TGTGCCTGGAGTCCAAACACAATCTCCTACGAGCAGTACTTC. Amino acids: CAWSPNTISYEQYF.

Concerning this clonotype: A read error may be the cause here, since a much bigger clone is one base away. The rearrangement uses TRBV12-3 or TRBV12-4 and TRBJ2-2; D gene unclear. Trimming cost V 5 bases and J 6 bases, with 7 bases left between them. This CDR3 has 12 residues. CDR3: CASSLNPGELFF. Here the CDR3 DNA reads TGTGCCAGCAGTCTCAACCCCGGGGAGCTGTTTTTT.

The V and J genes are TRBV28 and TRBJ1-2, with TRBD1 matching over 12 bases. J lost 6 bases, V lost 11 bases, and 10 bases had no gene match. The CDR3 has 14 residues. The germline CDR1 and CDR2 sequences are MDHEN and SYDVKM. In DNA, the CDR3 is TGTGCCGGCCGGGACAGGGGGCGGTTCGATGGCTACACCTTC. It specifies CAGRDRGRFDGYTF.